The source of this T cell receptor (beta chain) is a study of radiotherapy plus CTLA-4 blockade in lung cancer. This CDR3 has 14 amino acids. CTLA-4 blockade using ipilimumab, together with focal radiation, was received by patients with chemo-refractory metastatic non-small-cell lung cancer. Only in-frame clones appear in the TCRdb table, and some are missing; sequencing was by immunoSEQ multiplex PCR. The data show 60,000 to 65,000 clones, roughly 80% seen once. The sequence derives from a human donor with non-small cell lung cancer who had a complete response to radiotherapy plus ipilimumab. The V and J genes are TRBV21-1 and TRBJ2-1; the D call in the table, TRBD2, was not verified against the DNA. TRBV21-1 is an annotated pseudogene. Here the sequenced sample was peripheral blood, taken from a patient treated with radiotherapy plus ipilimumab. CDR3 sequence: CASGPLTEYNEQFF. CDR3 in DNA: TGTGCCAGCGGCCCCTTAACGGAGTACAATGAGCAGTTCTTC.